The 14 T cell receptor beta chains below come from one sample, sequenced in a study of cytomegalovirus exposure and HLA in healthy donors. The study ran its PCR with 60 Vbeta and 13 Jbeta primers. Assay used: immunoSEQ multiplex PCR; TCRdb lists only in-frame clones, some missing. The table lists 130,000 or so clones, 81% of them singletons. The source material was PBMCs. The source is a woman between 40 and 55 years old in good health and CMV-seronegative.

CDR3 in amino acids: CASSPGTGWEAFF. The DNA of the CDR3 is TGTGCCAGCAGCCCGGGGACAGGGTGGGAAGCTTTCTTT. The V and J genes are TRBV11-2 and TRBJ1-1, with TRBD1 identical over 9 bases. The germline V gene has CDR1 SGHAT and CDR2 FQNNGV. The CDR3 covers 13 residues. Losses at the gene ends were 5 bases for V and 8 bases for J; bases not matched to a gene: 6.

V usage is TRBV2 and J usage is TRBJ2-7; 8 bases fit TRBD1. Germline-derived CDR1 and CDR2 are SNHLY and FYNNEI. J lost 6 bases, V lost 10 bases, and 14 bases had no gene match. This CDR3 has 14 amino acids. The CDR3 reads CATKIRGQVSEQYF. The CDR3 coding sequence is TGTGCCACCAAGATCAGGGGGCAGGTCTCCGAGCAGTACTTC.

The gene calls are TRBV9 and TRBJ2-5; 15 bases are a match to TRBD2. With 0 bases clipped from V and 1 base from J, the junction kept 1 base outside the gene matches. In germline, CDR1 is SGDLS, CDR2 YYNGEE. CDR3 length: 17 residues. Written as DNA, the CDR3 is TGTGCCAGCAGCGTAGGGACTAGCGGGGGGGCCCAAGAGACCCAGTACTTC. Protein product: CASSVGTSGGAQETQYF.

The rearrangement joins TRBV19 to TRBJ2-5; D may be TRBD2 (5 bases). Germline lookup yields CDR1 LNHDA and CDR2 SQIVND (reference sequence). The CDR3 length is 15 residues. Trimming cost V 2 bases and J 2 bases, with 12 bases left between them. CDR3 sequence: CASSIWASSQETQYF. CDR3 DNA: TGTGCCAGTAGTATATGGGCTAGCTCTCAAGAGACCCAGTACTTC.

This clone was observed a single time. This chain links TRBV2 with TRBJ2-3; 15 bases are a match to TRBD2. CDR1 is SNHLY, CDR2 FYNNEI, per germline. Unmatched junction bases numbered 11, after V lost 10 bases and J lost 3 bases. The length of the CDR3 is 17 residues. DNA for the CDR3: TGTGCCACCCCCAATGGGACTAGCGGGAGGTTTACAGATACGCAGTATTTT. This translates into CATPNGTSGRFTDTQYF.

This chain joins TRBV29-1 and TRBJ2-1, with 9 bases lining up with TRBD1. V lost 4 bases to trimming and J lost 2 bases; unmatched junction nucleotides: 3. The CDR3 runs 14 residues. Germline assignment: CDR1 SQVTM and CDR2 ANQGSEA. The CDR3 reads CSVADRGTYNEQFF. The CDR3 DNA is TGCAGCGTTGCGGACAGGGGTACCTACAATGAGCAGTTCTTC.

The chain has TRBV30 and TRBJ1-6; D is undetermined. V lost 6 bases and J 3 bases, leaving 21 bases between the germline ends. The length of the CDR3 is 17 residues. Per the germline V gene, CDR1 is GTSNPN and CDR2 is SVGIG (reference sequence). In DNA form, the CDR3 reads TGTGCCTGCCGAGGAGGTCTGAGTCTTGACTATAATTCACCCCTCCACTTT. Translation gives CACRGGLSLDYNSPLHF.

CDR3 residues: CASSFRGGAEWGEKLFF. The CDR3 nucleotides are TGTGCCAGCAGTTTCCGGGGGGGCGCCGAGTGGGGTGAAAAACTGTTTTTT. The V gene is TRBV27, the J gene TRBJ1-4, with D perhaps matching TRBD1 (6 bases). The germline CDR1 and CDR2 sequences are MNHEY and SMNVEV (reference sequence). Trimming pared 3 bases from V and 7 bases from J, leaving 21 bases between. CDR3 size: 17 residues.

CDR3 sequence reads: CASSPGLAVYNEQFF. As DNA, the CDR3 is TGTGCCAGCAGCCCAGGACTAGCGGTCTACAATGAGCAGTTCTTC. The chain joins TRBV11-3 to TRBJ2-1; 10 bases align to TRBD2. Germline V gives CDR1 SGHNT, CDR2 YENEEA. V shed 5 bases and J 3 bases; nucleotides not matched to a gene: 4. The CDR3 length is 15 residues.

The V call is TRBV9, the J call TRBJ2-1; a possible D gene is TRBD2 (5 bases). Per the germline V gene, CDR1 is SGDLS and CDR2 is YYNGEE. V was shortened by 0 bases and J by 7 bases, with 11 bases between the two germline ends. The CDR3 contains 14 residues. In nucleotides, the CDR3 is TGTGCCAGCAGCGTAGGCGGGTTTAAAAATGAGCAGTTCTTC. Encoded protein: CASSVGGFKNEQFF.

J is TRBJ2-7 and V is TRBV7-2; D remains unclear. Germline CDR1 SGHTA, CDR2 FQGNSA. Trimming removed 0 bases from V and 6 bases from J, with 12 bases in between. The CDR3 is 14 residues long. The CDR3 here is CASSLALKLPEQYF. CDR3 sequence (DNA): TGTGCCAGCAGCTTAGCTCTAAAACTTCCCGAGCAGTACTTC.

The chain has TRBV11-2 and TRBJ2-7, with 7 positions matching TRBD1. Unmatched junction bases numbered 22, after V lost 6 bases and J lost 5 bases. This CDR3 is built from 18 residues. Germline assignment: CDR1 SGHAT and CDR2 FQNNGV. The CDR3 sequence: CASSYLLSLGTATNEQYF. The CDR3 DNA is TGTGCCAGCAGTTATCTCCTCTCTCTCGGGACAGCCACTAACGAGCAGTACTTC.

CDR3 loop: CASSLGTVNNGYTF. The CDR3 DNA reads as TGTGCCAGCAGCTTGGGGACAGTGAACAATGGCTACACCTTC. This chain uses TRBV5-6 with TRBJ1-2; D perhaps matches TRBD1 (6 bases). The V and J ends lost 0 bases and 6 bases respectively, with 12 bases between them. This CDR3 is 14 amino acids long. From germline, CDR1 is SGHDT and CDR2 YYEEEE. Looking up the rest from reference TRBV5-6 and TRBJ1-2 gives the full variable domain: DAGVTQSPTHLIKTRGQQVTLRCSPKSGHDTVSWYQQALGQGPQFIFQYYEEEERQRGNFPDRFSGHQFPNYSSELNVNALLLGDSALYLCASSLGTVNNGYTFGSGTRLTVV.

This clone was seen a single time. The V and J genes are TRBV9 and TRBJ2-2; D unresolved. The germline CDR1 and CDR2 sequences are SGDLS and YYNGEE. The CDR3 totals 15 residues. V was clipped by 0 bases and J by 0 bases, with 6 bases between them. For the CDR3, the DNA is TGTGCCAGCAGCGTAGAACAGACGAACACCGGGGAGCTGTTTTTT. It yields the protein CASSVEQTNTGELFF.